The 20 T cell receptor beta chains below all came from one sample that was sequenced in a study of OX40 agonist ivuxolimab in advanced cancers. Here immunoSEQ multiplex PCR was the method, and the copy in TCRdb shows in-frame clones only, minus some. The table records tens of thousands of clones, around 93% of them present only once. This specimen was CD4+ or CD8+ T cells sorted from blood, taken in a trial of the OX40 agonist ivuxolimab. The receptors derive from an adult with an advanced solid tumor such as melanoma, head and neck, liver or kidney cancer.

J is TRBJ1-3 and V is TRBV19; TRBD1 is a possible D gene (5 bases). The V gene lost 3 bases and the J gene lost 0 bases, with 9 bases spanning the gap. There are 15 residues in the CDR3. Germline loops: CDR1 LNHDA, CDR2 SQIVND (reference sequence). CDR3 nucleotide sequence: TGTGCCAGTAGTATGGGGCAGGCCTCTGGAAACACCATATATTTT. It encodes CASSMGQASGNTIYF.

The chain links TRBV5-4 to TRBJ2-7; the match to TRBD1 covers 7 bases. CDR1 and CDR2 (germline): SGHNT, YYREEE (reference sequence). This CDR3 is 13 amino acids long. J gave up 3 bases and V 5 bases, and 5 bases lay outside the gene matches. The CDR3 bases are TGTGCCAGCAGTTATACAGGGGACTACGAGCAGTACTTC. Translation gives CASSYTGDYEQYF.

The CDR3 loop is CASSLEGLAGYYYEQYF. CDR3 DNA: TGTGCCAGCAGCTTAGAGGGACTAGCGGGATACTACTACGAGCAGTACTTC. The gene calls are TRBV7-9 and TRBJ2-7; TRBD2 matches 13 bases. With 1 base clipped from V and 3 bases from J, the junction kept 6 bases outside the gene matches. Looked up from germline, CDR1 is SEHNR and CDR2 is FQNEAQ (reference sequence). The CDR3 contains 17 residues.

This sequence joins TRBV21-1 and TRBJ2-7; the D segment call TRBD1 is taken from the table without a DNA check. TRBV21-1 is recorded as a pseudogene. This CDR3 contains 16 residues. CDR3 coding DNA: TGTGCCAGCAGCAGAGCCTCCGGGACAGGGCTCTACGAGCAGTACTTC. This codes for CASSRASGTGLYEQYF.

The chain combines TRBV6-5 with TRBJ2-7, with TRBD1 as a possible D gene (7 bases). Germline-derived CDR1 and CDR2 are MNHEY and SVGAGI. The CDR3 is made up of 13 amino acids. The germline V and J ends were trimmed by 8 bases and 3 bases, with 14 bases remaining between them. The CDR3 region has the DNA TGTGCCAGCGCCGGCCAGGGGGGCTACGAGCAGTACTTC. Its protein is CASAGQGGYEQYF.

The chain recombines TRBV4-3 with TRBJ2-4; TRBD2 agrees at 7 bases. The CDR3 is 19 amino acids. In germline, CDR1 is LGHNA, CDR2 YSLEER. The V and J ends lost 0 bases and 0 bases, in that order; junction bases with no gene match: 11. The DNA of the CDR3 is TGCGCCAGCAGCCAAGATTTGCGGTCTAGCGGTCTAGCCAAAAACATTCAGTACTTC. Protein: CASSQDLRSSGLAKNIQYF.

This chain connects TRBV5-6 to TRBJ2-7; D possibly uses TRBD1 or TRBD2 (6 bases each). The CDR3 has 16 residues. Germline lookup yields CDR1 SGHDT and CDR2 YYEEEE. The V gene lost 0 bases and the J gene lost 6 bases, with 19 bases spanning the gap. CDR3 loop: CASSLGTGLGGREQYF. The CDR3, as DNA: TGTGCCAGCAGCTTGGGAACGGGACTTGGGGGGCGCGAGCAGTACTTC.

The rearrangement joins TRBV4-3 to TRBJ1-5; D gene unclear. The V gene lost 0 bases and the J gene lost 0 bases, with 3 bases spanning the gap. This CDR3 has 14 amino acids. The V gene's germline CDR1 is LGHNA and CDR2 YSLEER. This CDR3 reads CASSQDSSNQPQHF. CDR3 bases: TGCGCCAGCAGCCAAGACAGTAGCAATCAGCCCCAGCATTTT.

This clone was observed a single time. The V gene is TRBV7-9, the J gene TRBJ2-7; possible D gene TRBD2, 7 bases. V lost 8 bases to trimming and J lost 6 bases, with 11 bases between them. Germline CDR1 and CDR2: SEHNR and FQNEAQ (reference sequence). The CDR3 totals 11 residues. For the CDR3, the DNA is TGTGCCAGCGTCCGGGGGGCCGAGCAGTACTTC. It specifies CASVRGAEQYF.

V and J are TRBV6-5 and TRBJ2-5; possible D gene TRBD1, 6 bases. Trimming cost V 0 bases and J 3 bases, with 11 bases left between them. Germline assignment: CDR1 MNHEY and CDR2 SVGAGI. CDR3 length equals 15 residues. In DNA form, the CDR3 reads TGTGCCAGCAGTTACTCGACCCGACAGGAAGAGACCCAGTACTTC. Its translation is CASSYSTRQEETQYF.

V gene TRBV2 combines with J gene TRBJ1-1; possible D gene TRBD1, 5 bases. The CDR3 is 14 residues long. Trimming cost V 4 bases and J 1 base, with 10 bases left between them. Germline CDR1 is SNHLY and CDR2 is FYNNEI. CDR3 residues: CASSVRDGNTEAFF. Here the CDR3 DNA reads TGTGCCAGCAGTGTCCGGGACGGGAACACTGAAGCTTTCTTT. The full variable domain, with the rest looked up from reference TRBV2 and TRBJ1-1, is EPEVTQTPSHQVTQMGQEVILRCVPISNHLYFYWYRQILGQKVEFLVSFYNNEISEKSEIFDDQFSVERPDGSNFTLKIRSTKLEDSAMYFCASSVRDGNTEAFFGQGTRLTVV.

The CDR3 sequence is CSVETGTGPTEAFF. The CDR3 DNA sequence: TGCAGCGTTGAGACCGGGACAGGGCCTACTGAAGCTTTCTTT. The chain couples TRBV29-1 to TRBJ1-1, with 9 nucleotides matching TRBD1. The J segment lost 5 bases and the V segment lost 3 bases, leaving 7 bases of the junction unmatched. The CDR3 is made up of 14 amino acids. CDR1 is SQVTM and CDR2 is ANQGSEA in the germline V gene.

V usage is TRBV5-1 and J usage is TRBJ2-1; 9 bases line up with TRBD2. Germline lookup yields CDR1 SGHRS and CDR2 YFSETQ. Trimming cost V 7 bases and J 3 bases; bases outside gene matches: 8. This CDR3 contains 15 residues. CDR3 in DNA: TGCGCCAGCGGATTAGCGGGAGACGGCTACAATGAGCAGTTCTTC. It specifies CASGLAGDGYNEQFF.

Here the CDR3 DNA reads TGTGCCAGCAGCTTGCTCCAGGGAGATACTGAAGCTTTCTTT. It encodes CASSLLQGDTEAFF. V usage is TRBV5-4 and J usage is TRBJ1-1; maybe TRBD1 (5 bases). The CDR3 is made up of 14 amino acids. Germline lookup yields CDR1 SGHNT and CDR2 YYREEE (reference sequence). Deletions cut 1 base from V and 5 bases from J, with 12 bases between. The full variable domain, in which reference TRBV5-4 and TRBJ1-1 provide the parts outside the CDR3, is ETGVTQSPTHLIKTRGQQVTLRCSSQSGHNTVSWYQQALGQGPQFIFQYYREEENGRGNFPPRFSGLQFPNYSSELNVNALELDDSALYLCASSLLQGDTEAFFGQGTRLTVV.

V gene TRBV7-8 combines with J gene TRBJ2-3; the D call may be TRBD1 or TRBD2 (5 bases each). V dropped 1 base and J dropped 3 bases, with 20 bases sitting between them. Germline CDR1 SGHVS, CDR2 FQNEAQ. The CDR3 length is 18 residues. The CDR3 region is CASSLDGAWRSVTDTQYF. The CDR3, as DNA: TGTGCCAGCAGCTTAGACGGGGCGTGGCGGTCCGTGACAGATACGCAGTATTTT.

The rearrangement uses TRBV6-6 and TRBJ2-7; TRBD1 might be the D (5 bases). Germline V lookup: CDR1 MNHNY, CDR2 SVGAGI (reference sequence). CDR3 length: 15 residues. Trimming pared 8 bases from V and 4 bases from J, leaving 21 bases between. The CDR3 spells CASALQGSRKYEQYF. The DNA of the CDR3 is TGTGCCAGCGCTCTTCAGGGCAGCAGAAAGTACGAGCAGTACTTC.

The chain recombines TRBV11-1 with TRBJ2-7; no firm D call. Trimming pared 3 bases from V and 3 bases from J, leaving 21 bases between. The CDR3 runs to 17 residues. Germline V gene sequence: CDR1 SGHAT, CDR2 FQDESV (reference sequence). CDR3: CASSFRKRAATHYEQYF. CDR3 sequence (DNA): TGTGCCAGCAGCTTCCGCAAACGGGCCGCGACCCACTACGAGCAGTACTTC.

The V gene is TRBV7-3, the J gene TRBJ2-3; D gene unclear. In germline, CDR1 is SGHTA, CDR2 FQGTGA. With 4 bases removed from V and 1 base from J, the gap between germline ends came to 21 bases. This CDR3 spans 18 amino acids. CDR3 nucleotides: TGTGCCAGCAGCTACTCAGCAGTCGGGCTCCGCGGCACAGATACGCAGTATTTT. Encoded protein: CASSYSAVGLRGTDTQYF.

In this sample, this clone turned up once. The V call is TRBV9, the J call TRBJ1-3, with D possibly TRBD1 on 5 matching bases. The germline V gene has CDR1 SGDLS and CDR2 YYNGEE. The CDR3 covers 14 residues. V was cut by 6 bases and J by 2 bases, with 12 bases left in between. CDR3 region: CASNLWGAGNTIYF. CDR3 nucleotide sequence: TGTGCCAGCAACCTATGGGGCGCTGGAAACACCATATATTTT.

The chain couples TRBV14 to TRBJ2-5; D is unclear. The CDR3 is 13 residues long. Trimming shortened V by 6 bases and J by 1 base, and 9 bases separated the two germline ends. CDR1 is SGHDN and CDR2 is FVKESK in the germline V gene. The CDR3 nucleotides are TGTGCCAGCAGAGGACGGACCCAAGAGACCCAGTACTTC. Translating gives CASRGRTQETQYF.